This T cell receptor (beta chain) was profiled in a study of regulatory T cells in long-lasting Graves disease. Germline CDR1 and CDR2: SGHAT and FQNNGV. The CDR3 sequence is 13 residues long. V lost 3 bases, J lost 6 bases, and 9 bases lay in between. As for time point: persistent/refractory GD, antithyroid drugs over 5 years with positive TRAb. Extracted PBMC RNA gave rise to the TCR library. Construction of TCR beta libraries relied on iRepertoire HTBI primers and on Arm-PCR targeting CDR3 regions. TCRdb analysed the multiplex PCR reads with MiXCR anew, one entry per CDR3 protein. The table includes 450,000 or so distinct CDR3 sequences, more than 20% detected once. This clonotype occurred a few times.

The receptor's source is a female donor with Graves disease. The chain joins TRBV11-2 to TRBJ2-1; perhaps TRBD1 as D (6 bases). Specimen: peripheral blood mononuclear cells (PBMCs), collected when the disease was refractory, from a patient treated with antithyroid drugs. The CDR3 reads CASSLADSNEQFF. CDR3 nucleotide sequence: TGTGCCAGCAGCTTGGCGGACAGCAATGAGCAGTTCTTC. Together with reference TRBV11-2 and TRBJ2-1, the CDR3 gives the full variable domain: EAGVAQSPRYKIIEKRQSVAFWCNPISGHATLYWYQQILGQGPKLLIQFQNNGVVDDSQLPKDRFSAERLKGVDSTLKIQPAKLEDSAVYLCASSLADSNEQFFGPGTRLTVL.